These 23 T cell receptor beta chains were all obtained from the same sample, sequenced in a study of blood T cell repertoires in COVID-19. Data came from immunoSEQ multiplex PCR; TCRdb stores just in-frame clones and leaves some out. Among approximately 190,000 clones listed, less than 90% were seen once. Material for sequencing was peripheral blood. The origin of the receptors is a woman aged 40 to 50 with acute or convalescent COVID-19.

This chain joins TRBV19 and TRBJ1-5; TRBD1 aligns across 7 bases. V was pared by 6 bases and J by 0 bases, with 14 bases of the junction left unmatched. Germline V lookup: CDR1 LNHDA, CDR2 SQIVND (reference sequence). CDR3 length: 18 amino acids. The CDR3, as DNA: TGTGCCAGTAGCAACAGGGGCTTGGGGATATATAGCAATCAGCCCCAGCATTTT. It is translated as CASSNRGLGIYSNQPQHF. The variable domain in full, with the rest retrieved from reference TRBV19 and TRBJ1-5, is DGGITQSPKYLFRKEGQNVTLSCEQNLNHDAMYWYRQDPGQGLRLIYYSQIVNDFQKGDIAEGYSVSREKKESFPLTVTSAQKNPTAFYLCASSNRGLGIYSNQPQHFGDGTRLSIL.

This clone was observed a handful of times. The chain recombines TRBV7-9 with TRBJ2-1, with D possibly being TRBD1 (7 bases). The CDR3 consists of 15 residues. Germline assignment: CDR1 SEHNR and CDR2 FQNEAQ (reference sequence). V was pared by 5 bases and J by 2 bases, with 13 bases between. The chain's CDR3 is CASSRGGTAYNEQFF. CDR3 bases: TGTGCCAGCAGCCGAGGGGGGACAGCCTACAATGAGCAGTTCTTC.

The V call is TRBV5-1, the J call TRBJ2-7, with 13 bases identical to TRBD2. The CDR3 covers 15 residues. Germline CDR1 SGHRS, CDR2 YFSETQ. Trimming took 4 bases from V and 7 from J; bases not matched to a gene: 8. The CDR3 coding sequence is TGCGCCAGCAGCCCCTCGACTAGCGGGGGGAGGGAGCAGTACTTC. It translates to CASSPSTSGGREQYF.

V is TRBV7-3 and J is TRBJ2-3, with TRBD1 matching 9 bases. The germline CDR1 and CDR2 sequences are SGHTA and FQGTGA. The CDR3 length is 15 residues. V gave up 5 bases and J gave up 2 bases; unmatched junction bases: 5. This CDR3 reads CASSPGQGLTDTQYF. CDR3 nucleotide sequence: TGTGCCAGCAGCCCGGGACAGGGCCTCACAGATACGCAGTATTTT.

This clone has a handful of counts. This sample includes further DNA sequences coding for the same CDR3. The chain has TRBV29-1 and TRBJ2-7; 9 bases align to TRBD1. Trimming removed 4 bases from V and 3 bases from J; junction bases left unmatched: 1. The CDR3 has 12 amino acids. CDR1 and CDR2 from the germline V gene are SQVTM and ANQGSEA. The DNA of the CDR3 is TGCAGCGTTGGACAGGGGGGCTACGAGCAGTACTTC. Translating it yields CSVGQGGYEQYF.

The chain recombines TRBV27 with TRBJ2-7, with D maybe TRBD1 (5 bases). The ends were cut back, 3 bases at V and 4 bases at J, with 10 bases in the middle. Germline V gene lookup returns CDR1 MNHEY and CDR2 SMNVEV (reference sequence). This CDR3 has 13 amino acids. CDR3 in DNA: TGTGCCAGCAGTTTGCAGGGTGGGTACGAGCAGTACTTC. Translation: CASSLQGGYEQYF.

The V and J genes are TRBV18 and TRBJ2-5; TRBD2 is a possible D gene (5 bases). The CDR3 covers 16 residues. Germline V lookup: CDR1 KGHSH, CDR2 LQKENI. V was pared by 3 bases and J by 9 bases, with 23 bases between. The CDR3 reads CASSPRGIAGGVAQYF. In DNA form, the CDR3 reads TGTGCCAGCTCACCTCGAGGGATCGCGGGTGGTGTGGCCCAGTACTTC. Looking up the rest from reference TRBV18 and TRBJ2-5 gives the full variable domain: NAGVMQNPRHLVRRRGQEARLRCSPMKGHSHVYWYRQLPEEGLKFMVYLQKENIIDESGMPKERFSAEFPKEGPSILRIQQVVRGDSAAYFCASSPRGIAGGVAQYFGPGTRLLVL.

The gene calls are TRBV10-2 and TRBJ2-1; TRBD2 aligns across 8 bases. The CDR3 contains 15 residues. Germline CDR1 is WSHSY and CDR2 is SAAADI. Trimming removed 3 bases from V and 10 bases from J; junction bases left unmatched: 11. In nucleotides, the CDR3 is TGCGCCAGCAGTGATTGGCTAGCGGGTGGGGAAGAGCAGTTCTTC. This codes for CASSDWLAGGEEQFF.

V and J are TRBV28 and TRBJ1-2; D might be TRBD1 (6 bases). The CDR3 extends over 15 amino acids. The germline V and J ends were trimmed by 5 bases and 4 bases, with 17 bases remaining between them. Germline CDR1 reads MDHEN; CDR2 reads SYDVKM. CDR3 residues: CASSPQGFRGYGYTF. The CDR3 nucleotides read TGTGCCAGCAGTCCGCAGGGGTTTCGGGGCTATGGCTACACCTTC.

CDR3 sequence reads: CASSPLPSGGSNSYEQYF. The CDR3, as DNA: TGTGCCAGCAGCCCACTGCCTAGCGGGGGTAGCAATAGTTACGAGCAGTACTTC. The V and J genes are TRBV11-2 and TRBJ2-7, with 10 bases identical to TRBD2. Germline CDR1 and CDR2: SGHAT and FQNNGV. Trimming at V came to 5 bases and at J to 4 bases, leaving 17 bases not matched to a gene. This CDR3 is built from 18 residues.

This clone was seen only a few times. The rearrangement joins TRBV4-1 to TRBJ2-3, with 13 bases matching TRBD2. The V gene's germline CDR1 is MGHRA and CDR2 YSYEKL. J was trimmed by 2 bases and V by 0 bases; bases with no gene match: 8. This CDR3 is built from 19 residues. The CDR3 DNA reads TGCGCCAGCAGCCAAGATTGGACTAGCGGGAGAGGAGTCACAGATACGCAGTATTTT. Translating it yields CASSQDWTSGRGVTDTQYF.

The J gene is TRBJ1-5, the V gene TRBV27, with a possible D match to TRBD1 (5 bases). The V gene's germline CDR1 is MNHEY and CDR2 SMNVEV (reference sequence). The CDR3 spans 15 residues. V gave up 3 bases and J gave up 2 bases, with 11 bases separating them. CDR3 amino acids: CASSFKGWGNQPQHF. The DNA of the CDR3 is TGTGCCAGCAGTTTTAAGGGGTGGGGCAATCAGCCCCAGCATTTT.

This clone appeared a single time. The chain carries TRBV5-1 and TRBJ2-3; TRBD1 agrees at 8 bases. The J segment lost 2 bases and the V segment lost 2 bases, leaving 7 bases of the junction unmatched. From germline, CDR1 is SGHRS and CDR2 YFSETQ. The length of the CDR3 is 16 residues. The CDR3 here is CASSFQTGEVTDTQYF. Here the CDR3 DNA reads TGCGCCAGCAGCTTCCAGACAGGGGAAGTCACAGATACGCAGTATTTT.

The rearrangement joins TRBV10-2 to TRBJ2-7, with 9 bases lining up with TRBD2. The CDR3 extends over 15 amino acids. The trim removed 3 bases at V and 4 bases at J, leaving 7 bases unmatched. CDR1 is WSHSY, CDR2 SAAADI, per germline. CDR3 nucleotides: TGCGCCAGCAGTGACCCTAGCGGGATACTTTACGAGCAGTACTTC. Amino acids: CASSDPSGILYEQYF.

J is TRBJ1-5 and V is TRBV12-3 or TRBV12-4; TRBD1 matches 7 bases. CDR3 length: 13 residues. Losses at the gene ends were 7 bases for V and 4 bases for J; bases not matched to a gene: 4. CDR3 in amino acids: CASKRQGNQPQHF. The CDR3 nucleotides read TGTGCCAGCAAGAGACAGGGAAATCAGCCCCAGCATTTT.

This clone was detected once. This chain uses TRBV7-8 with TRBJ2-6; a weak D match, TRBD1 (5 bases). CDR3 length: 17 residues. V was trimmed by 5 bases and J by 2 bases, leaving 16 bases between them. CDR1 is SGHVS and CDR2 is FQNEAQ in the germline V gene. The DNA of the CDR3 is TGTGCCAGCAGCCTTAAGGACACCTATGCTGGGGCCAACGTCCTGACTTTC. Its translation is CASSLKDTYAGANVLTF.

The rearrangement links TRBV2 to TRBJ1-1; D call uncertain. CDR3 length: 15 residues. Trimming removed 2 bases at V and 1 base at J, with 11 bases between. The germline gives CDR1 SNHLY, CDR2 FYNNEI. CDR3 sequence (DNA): TGTGCCAGCAGTGAATTGGGGAGCGGGAACACTGAAGCTTTCTTT. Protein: CASSELGSGNTEAFF.

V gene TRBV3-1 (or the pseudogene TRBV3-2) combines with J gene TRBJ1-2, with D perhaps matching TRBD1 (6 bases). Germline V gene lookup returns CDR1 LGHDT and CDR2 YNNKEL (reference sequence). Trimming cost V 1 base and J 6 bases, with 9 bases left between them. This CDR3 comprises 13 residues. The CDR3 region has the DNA TGTGCCAGCAGCCAAGTGGCAGGGGATGGCTACACCTTC. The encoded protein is CASSQVAGDGYTF.

This CDR3 is CANKERDYLNTRTDTQYF. The CDR3 DNA sequence: TGTGCCAACAAAGAACGGGACTACCTAAACACTCGCACAGATACGCAGTATTTT. V and J are TRBV25-1 and TRBJ2-3; TRBD2 matches at 7 bases. CDR1 is MGHDK and CDR2 is SYGVNS in the germline V gene. This CDR3 comprises 18 residues. Losses at the gene ends were 10 bases for V and 1 base for J; bases not matched to a gene: 20.

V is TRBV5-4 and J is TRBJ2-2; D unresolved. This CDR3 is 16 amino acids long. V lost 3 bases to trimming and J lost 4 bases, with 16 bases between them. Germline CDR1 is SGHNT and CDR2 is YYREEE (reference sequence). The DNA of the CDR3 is TGTGCCAGCAGCTCCCGATATCCCCCCAGCACCGGGGAGCTGTTTTTT. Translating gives CASSSRYPPSTGELFF.

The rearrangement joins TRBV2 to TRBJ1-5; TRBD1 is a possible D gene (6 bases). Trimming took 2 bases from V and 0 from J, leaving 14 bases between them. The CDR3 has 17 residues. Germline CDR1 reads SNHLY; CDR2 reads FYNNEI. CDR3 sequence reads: CASSEQGQRNSNQPQHF. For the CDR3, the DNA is TGTGCCAGCAGTGAACAAGGACAGCGTAATAGCAATCAGCCCCAGCATTTT.

The CDR3 is CASSYIQGQGNTNEQFF. In DNA form, the CDR3 reads TGTGCCAGCAGCTATATTCAGGGACAGGGAAATACGAATGAGCAGTTCTTC. The chain couples TRBV27 to TRBJ2-1; 9 nucleotides line up with TRBD1. CDR3 length: 17 amino acids. The germline CDR1 and CDR2 sequences are MNHEY and SMNVEV (reference sequence). Trimming removed 6 bases from V and 7 bases from J; junction bases left unmatched: 16.

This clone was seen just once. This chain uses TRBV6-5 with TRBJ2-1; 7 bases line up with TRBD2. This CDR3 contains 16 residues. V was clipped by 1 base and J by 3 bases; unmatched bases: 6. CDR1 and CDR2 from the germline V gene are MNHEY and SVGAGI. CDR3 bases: TGTGCCAGCAGTTACTTAAGGACTAGACTCTACAATGAGCAGTTCTTC. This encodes CASSYLRTRLYNEQFF.